These 20 T cell receptor beta chains were all obtained from the same sample, sequenced in a study of blood T cell repertoires in COVID-19. Assay used: immunoSEQ multiplex PCR; TCRdb lists only in-frame clones, some missing. The sample gives 70,000 to 95,000 clones, just under 85% of which show up once; around 11% is in the top ten. Material: peripheral blood. These receptors were obtained from a woman aged 65 to 85 with active or convalescent COVID-19.

The gene calls are TRBV9 and TRBJ2-5, with 7 bases identical to TRBD2. CDR3 size: 17 residues. Trimming at V came to 0 bases and at J to 2 bases, leaving 10 bases not matched to a gene. CDR1 is SGDLS, CDR2 YYNGEE, per germline. CDR3 loop: CASSVVGGGSHQETQYF. DNA for the CDR3: TGTGCCAGCAGCGTAGTGGGTGGCGGGAGTCATCAAGAGACCCAGTACTTC.

The chain employs TRBV9 and TRBJ1-2; 8 bases align to TRBD1. Germline V lookup: CDR1 SGDLS, CDR2 YYNGEE. The CDR3 extends over 14 amino acids. V trimming: 4 bases; J trimming: 0 bases; junction bases outside the gene matches: 2. CDR3 amino acids: CASSRQGSNYGYTF. For the CDR3, the DNA is TGTGCCAGCAGCCGACAGGGGTCTAACTATGGCTACACCTTC.

The chain links TRBV9 to TRBJ2-1; D possibly corresponds to TRBD2 (6 bases). Germline lookup yields CDR1 SGDLS and CDR2 YYNGEE. CDR3 length equals 16 residues. Trimming took 0 bases from V and 0 from J, leaving 10 bases between them. As DNA, the CDR3 is TGTGCCAGCAGCGTAGATGGGGGGAGCTCCTACAATGAGCAGTTCTTC. Its protein is CASSVDGGSSYNEQFF.

This sequence joins TRBV5-5 and TRBJ1-2; D is possibly TRBD1 (6 bases). The CDR3 covers 12 residues. Trimming cost V 4 bases and J 5 bases, with 9 bases left between them. The V gene's germline CDR1 is SGHKS and CDR2 YYEKEE (reference sequence). CDR3 residues: CASSPQGYGYTF. CDR3 coding DNA: TGTGCCAGCAGCCCTCAGGGGTATGGCTACACCTTC.

This chain uses TRBV5-4 with TRBJ2-3, with 11 bases matching TRBD2. The junction had 5 bases not matched to a gene; V was cut back by 4 bases and J by 1 base. The CDR3 contains 16 residues. Per the germline V gene, CDR1 is SGHNT and CDR2 is YYREEE (reference sequence). The CDR3 nucleotides are TGTGCCAGCAGCCTGAAACTAGCGGGGGGCACAGATACGCAGTATTTT. Translation: CASSLKLAGGTDTQYF.

This chain uses TRBV5-4 with TRBJ2-5; D call uncertain. The germline V and J ends were trimmed by 1 base and 4 bases, with 8 bases remaining between them. The CDR3 totals 13 residues. Germline-derived CDR1 and CDR2 are SGHNT and YYREEE (reference sequence). CDR3 in DNA: TGTGCCAGCAGCTTGCCGAAACTAGAGACCCAGTACTTC. Protein product: CASSLPKLETQYF.

V is TRBV5-1 and J is TRBJ1-4; D may be TRBD1 (6 bases). There are 15 residues in the CDR3. The V end lost 0 bases, the J end lost 6 bases, and 12 bases lay between the germline ends. CDR1 is SGHRS, CDR2 YFSETQ, per germline. CDR3 in amino acids: CASSLASGVDEKLFF. The DNA for the CDR3 is TGCGCCAGCAGCTTGGCTTCAGGGGTTGATGAAAAACTGTTTTTT.

The V gene is TRBV19, the J gene TRBJ1-1; 7 bases are shared with TRBD1. Looked up from germline, CDR1 is LNHDA and CDR2 is SQIVND (reference sequence). Trimming at V came to 9 bases and at J to 7 bases, leaving 17 bases not matched to a gene. This CDR3 spans 15 amino acids. The CDR3 sequence: CASYRSGRGADEAFF. The CDR3 nucleotides read TGTGCCAGCTACCGAAGCGGCAGGGGGGCAGATGAAGCTTTCTTT.

The rearrangement joins TRBV13 to TRBJ2-5; no reliable D call. Trimming pared 3 bases from V and 3 bases from J, leaving 5 bases between. Per germline, CDR1 PRHDT and CDR2 FYEKMQ (reference sequence). The CDR3 loop spans 12 amino acids. The CDR3 region has the DNA TGTGCCAGCAGCTTCCGGGAAGAGACCCAGTACTTC. Protein product: CASSFREETQYF.

This clone was recorded once. The chain combines TRBV27 with TRBJ2-1; no clear D gene. Germline V gives CDR1 MNHEY, CDR2 SMNVEV (reference sequence). V lost 4 bases and J 1 base, leaving 11 bases between the germline ends. CDR3 length: 15 residues. DNA for the CDR3: TGTGCCAGCAGTTCTGCGGTGTCATCCTACAATGAGCAGTTCTTC. Encoded protein: CASSSAVSSYNEQFF.

The chain joins TRBV7-6 to TRBJ2-3; TRBD2 is a possible D gene (6 bases). The CDR3 totals 17 residues. Deletions cut 5 bases from V and 0 bases from J, with 18 bases between. Germline CDR1 reads SGHVS; CDR2 reads FNYEAQ. The CDR3 coding sequence is TGTGCCAGCAGCCCTCGATTGGGAGCGGGCAGCACAGATACGCAGTATTTT. It translates to CASSPRLGAGSTDTQYF. The full variable domain, in which reference TRBV7-6 and TRBJ2-3 provide the parts outside the CDR3, is GAGVSQSPRYKVTKRGQDVALRCDPISGHVSLYWYRQALGQGPEFLTYFNYEAQQDKSGLPNDRFSAERPEGSISTLTIQRTEQRDSAMYRCASSPRLGAGSTDTQYFGPGTRLTVL.

This chain links TRBV29-1 with TRBJ1-2; D is ambiguous. The CDR3 has 12 residues. The germline CDR1 and CDR2 sequences are SQVTM and ANQGSEA. V was trimmed by 0 bases and J by 5 bases, leaving 7 bases between them. CDR3 sequence (DNA): TGCAGCGTTGAAGACGACTCTTATGGCTACACCTTC. Residues: CSVEDDSYGYTF.

A few counts support this clone. The DNA of the CDR3 is TGTGCCAGCAGTAGAAGCCCGTGGACAACAGGTCTCGGCTACACCTTC. It yields the protein CASSRSPWTTGLGYTF. The genes are TRBV27 and TRBJ1-2; tentatively, D is TRBD1 (5 bases). V was cut by 5 bases and J by 8 bases, with 24 bases left in between. Germline CDR1 and CDR2: MNHEY and SMNVEV (reference sequence). This CDR3 is 16 amino acids long.

The chain recombines TRBV5-6 with TRBJ1-1; no clear D. The CDR3 sequence is 15 residues long. With 0 bases removed from V and 6 bases from J, the gap between germline ends came to 15 bases. Per the germline V gene, CDR1 is SGHDT and CDR2 is YYEEEE. The CDR3 loop reads CASSLGRTVPPEAFF. CDR3 bases: TGTGCCAGCAGCTTGGGCCGAACAGTTCCCCCTGAAGCTTTCTTT.

This clone has a handful of counts. The CDR3 region is CASRFTTGVYGYTF. The CDR3 DNA reads as TGTGCCAGCAGATTCACGACGGGGGTCTATGGCTACACCTTC. The chain joins TRBV5-5 to TRBJ1-2; maybe TRBD1 (5 bases). In germline, CDR1 is SGHKS, CDR2 YYEKEE (reference sequence). The CDR3 loop spans 14 amino acids. Trimming took 5 bases from V and 4 from J, leaving 15 bases between them.

The chain links TRBV10-3 to TRBJ1-4, with D perhaps matching TRBD1 (6 bases). CDR1 is ENHRY, CDR2 SYGVKD, per germline. The CDR3 loop spans 14 amino acids. V lost 0 bases and J 15 bases, leaving 17 bases between the germline ends. The CDR3 sequence: CAISESPGVGNLFF. The DNA of the CDR3 is TGTGCCATCAGTGAGTCGCCAGGGGTCGGCAACTTGTTTTTT.

The V and J genes are TRBV5-4 and TRBJ2-7, with 12 bases aligning to TRBD2. The CDR3 spans 15 residues. Germline lookup yields CDR1 SGHNT and CDR2 YYREEE (reference sequence). V was pared by 4 bases and J by 1 base, with 3 bases of the junction left unmatched. CDR3 protein: CASSTGTSGSYEQYF. Here the CDR3 DNA reads TGTGCCAGCAGCACCGGGACTAGCGGGTCCTACGAGCAGTACTTC.

The chain links TRBV6-5 to TRBJ1-2; 8 positions match TRBD1. There are 11 residues in the CDR3. CDR1 is MNHEY, CDR2 SVGAGI, per germline. The ends lost 8 bases at V and 4 bases at J; junction bases unmatched: 0. In DNA form, the CDR3 reads TGTGCCAGCGGACAGGGCTATGGCTACACCTTC. Its translation: CASGQGYGYTF.

The rearrangement uses TRBV6-5 and TRBJ2-3; D unresolved. V was shortened by 6 bases and J by 1 base, with 8 bases between the two germline ends. CDR1 and CDR2 (germline): MNHEY, SVGAGI. This CDR3 is built from 13 residues. CDR3 loop: CASRAGGTDTQYF. For the CDR3, the DNA is TGTGCCAGCAGGGCTGGAGGCACAGATACGCAGTATTTT.

This chain links TRBV4-3 with TRBJ2-1, with TRBD2 matching over 10 bases. Losses at the gene ends were 1 base for V and 8 bases for J; bases not matched to a gene: 5. Germline V lookup: CDR1 LGHNA, CDR2 YSLEER. This CDR3 region has 15 residues. The CDR3 loop reads CASSQGVAGGHEQFF. CDR3 nucleotides: TGCGCCAGCAGCCAAGGAGTAGCGGGGGGACATGAGCAGTTCTTC.